This entry concerns a single T cell receptor beta chain. The antigen remains unidentified. This entry belongs to a study of T cell responses to AZD1222 COVID-19 vaccine. J gave up 12 bases and V 5 bases, and 19 bases lay outside the gene matches. The CDR3 is 16 amino acids. The germline V gene has CDR1 MNHEY and CDR2 SMNVEV (reference sequence). The data were produced by immunoSEQ multiplex PCR, yet TCRdb's version contains in-frame clones alone and is incomplete. The table includes some 150,000 clones, about nine tenths detected once. General study points: The repertoires were collected only after the peak T cell response.

This TCR was sampled from an adult in good health. The chain has TRBV27 and TRBJ2-1; 7 positions match TRBD2. The sample here was peripheral blood, taken on day 0 of MenACWY control vaccination. The CDR3 is CASSPFEGRVVVRQFF. Here the CDR3 DNA reads TGTGCCAGCAGTCCTTTTGAGGGGAGGGTGGTGGTCCGGCAGTTCTTC.